This TCR beta chain is from a study of blood T cell repertoires in COVID-19. Whole-study context: Sources were T cells, B-cell-depleted T cells, or PBMCs; the material itself was cDNA or gDNA.

Per the original methods: Amplification with reference gene primers provided the estimates of nucleated cell counts. The protocol was immunoSEQ multiplex PCR, while the TCRdb copy is restricted to in-frame clones and leaves out a portion. V and J calls and clone size follow that table, whereas D and trimming were derived from the DNA. The sample carries 200,000 to 250,000 clones, approximately 90% recorded once. The CDR3 length is 17 residues. Trimming cost V 0 bases and J 0 bases, with 14 bases left between them. The V gene's germline CDR1 is ENHRY and CDR2 SYGVKD. Among Cohort 3 donors, those recovered had two negative PCRs, clearance, or symptom resolution.

The TCR was taken from a woman under 40 who had recovered from COVID-19. The chain carries TRBV10-3 and TRBJ1-1; D perhaps matches TRBD1 (5 bases). Sequenced: PBMCs or T cells enriched from blood (not recorded which). CDR3 region: CAISESGQRFMNTEAFF. The CDR3 DNA reads as TGTGCCATCAGTGAGTCGGGGCAGAGGTTCATGAACACTGAAGCTTTCTTT.